The 10 T cell receptor beta chains given below trace back to one sample, sequenced in a study of blood T cell repertoires in COVID-19. Sequencing was performed with immunoSEQ multiplex PCR; in TCRdb, only in-frame clones are kept and a portion is missing. Of 50,000 or so clones listed, approximately 93% were seen once; the top ten hold approximately 1%. The sample was peripheral blood. Every receptor here comes from a man in his 60s with COVID-19, enrolled during active disease.

The chain is built from TRBV27 and TRBJ1-5; the D gene is possibly TRBD1 (6 bases). The CDR3 loop spans 14 amino acids. Trimming left V 4 bases short and J 6 bases short, with 13 bases between. CDR1 is MNHEY and CDR2 is SMNVEV in the germline V gene (reference sequence). DNA of the CDR3: TGTGCCAGCAGTTCACACCTACAGGGTCAGCCCCAGCATTTT. Translating gives CASSSHLQGQPQHF.

The CDR3 DNA reads as TGCGCCAGCAGCTCTTGGGGGACTAGCGGGGGAACCCTCTACAATGAGCAGTTCTTC. It yields the protein CASSSWGTSGGTLYNEQFF. The chain combines TRBV5-1 with TRBJ2-1; 14 bases are a match to TRBD2. Germline trimming cut 3 bases from V and 3 bases from J; bases unmatched to any gene: 11. Per germline, CDR1 SGHRS and CDR2 YFSETQ. The CDR3 covers 19 residues.

The chain links TRBV7-2 to TRBJ1-3, with TRBD1 identical over 8 bases. CDR1 is SGHTA and CDR2 is FQGNSA in the germline V gene. V lost 5 bases and J lost 4; bases outside the gene matches: 7. The CDR3 length is 15 residues. CDR3 DNA: TGTGCCAGCAGCCGCCGGACAGGGTCCGGAAACACCATATATTTT. Translated: CASSRRTGSGNTIYF.

J is TRBJ1-2 and V is TRBV5-4; D unclear. The V gene's germline CDR1 is SGHNT and CDR2 YYREEE (reference sequence). The CDR3 is made up of 13 amino acids. The germline V and J ends were trimmed by 1 base and 0 bases, with 4 bases remaining between them. The CDR3 reads CASSLPSNYGYTF. DNA of the CDR3: TGTGCCAGCAGCTTGCCATCTAACTATGGCTACACCTTC. Full variable domain (missing parts from reference TRBV5-4 and TRBJ1-2): ETGVTQSPTHLIKTRGQQVTLRCSSQSGHNTVSWYQQALGQGPQFIFQYYREEENGRGNFPPRFSGLQFPNYSSELNVNALELDDSALYLCASSLPSNYGYTFGSGTRLTVV.

This sequence joins TRBV6-5 and TRBJ1-5, with TRBD1 as a possible D gene (5 bases). V lost 6 bases, J lost 1 base, and 13 bases lay in between. CDR1 and CDR2 from the germline V gene are MNHEY and SVGAGI. The CDR3 length is 15 residues. The CDR3 loop reads CASSGQGGSNQPQHF. CDR3 in DNA: TGTGCCAGCAGCGGTCAGGGAGGGAGCAATCAGCCCCAGCATTTT.

The chain employs TRBV9 and TRBJ2-2; TRBD1 might be the D (5 bases). Trimming stripped 1 base from V and 6 bases from J, with 13 bases between. This CDR3 is 15 amino acids long. Germline CDR1 SGDLS, CDR2 YYNGEE. CDR3 in amino acids: CASSVFGQGPGELFF. The CDR3 DNA is TGTGCCAGCAGCGTATTTGGGCAGGGCCCCGGGGAGCTGTTTTTT.

This chain links TRBV10-3 with TRBJ2-3, with 7 bases lining up with TRBD2. The germline CDR1 and CDR2 sequences are ENHRY and SYGVKD. The trim removed 8 bases at V and 3 bases at J, leaving 8 bases unmatched. The CDR3 is 14 amino acids. This CDR3 reads CAIGREGSTDTQYF. The CDR3 DNA is TGTGCCATCGGCAGGGAGGGTAGTACAGATACGCAGTATTTT.

The chain couples TRBV18 to TRBJ2-1; 11 bases agree with TRBD2. CDR3 size: 16 residues. V was pared by 3 bases and J by 1 base, with 2 bases of the junction left unmatched. Germline values: CDR1 KGHSH, CDR2 LQKENI. CDR3 sequence: CASSPASGRSYNEQFF. CDR3 DNA: TGTGCCAGCTCACCCGCTAGCGGGAGGTCCTACAATGAGCAGTTCTTC. The full variable domain, its missing parts supplied by reference TRBV18 and TRBJ2-1, is NAGVMQNPRHLVRRRGQEARLRCSPMKGHSHVYWYRQLPEEGLKFMVYLQKENIIDESGMPKERFSAEFPKEGPSILRIQQVVRGDSAAYFCASSPASGRSYNEQFFGPGTRLTVL.

The chain uses TRBV5-6 and TRBJ2-2, with TRBD2 matching 7 bases. The V and J ends lost 3 bases and 0 bases, in that order; junction bases with no gene match: 5. The CDR3 extends over 16 amino acids. The germline V gene has CDR1 SGHDT and CDR2 YYEEEE. The CDR3 reads CASSSYSGSNTGELFF. CDR3 DNA: TGTGCCAGCAGCTCCTATAGCGGGTCGAACACCGGGGAGCTGTTTTTT. The full variable domain, completed using reference TRBV5-6 and TRBJ2-2, is DAGVTQSPTHLIKTRGQQVTLRCSPKSGHDTVSWYQQALGQGPQFIFQYYEEEERQRGNFPDRFSGHQFPNYSSELNVNALLLGDSALYLCASSSYSGSNTGELFFGEGSRLTVL.

The chain uses TRBV19 and TRBJ1-4, with 9 bases identical to TRBD1. The CDR3 contains 19 residues. With V trimmed by 4 bases and J by 3 bases, 15 bases remained unmatched. CDR1 is LNHDA and CDR2 is SQIVND in the germline V gene (reference sequence). DNA of the CDR3: TGTGCCAGTAGTACCGAGGGTAACAGGGGGCGCCTTGCTAATGAAAAACTGTTTTTT. Translated: CASSTEGNRGRLANEKLFF.